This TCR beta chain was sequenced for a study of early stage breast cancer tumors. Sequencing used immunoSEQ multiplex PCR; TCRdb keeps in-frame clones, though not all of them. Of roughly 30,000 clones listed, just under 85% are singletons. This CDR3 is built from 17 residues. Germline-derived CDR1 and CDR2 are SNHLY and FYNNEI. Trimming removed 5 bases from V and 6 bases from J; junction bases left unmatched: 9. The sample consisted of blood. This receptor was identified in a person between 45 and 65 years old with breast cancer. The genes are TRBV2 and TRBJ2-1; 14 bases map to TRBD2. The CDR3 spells CASSRLAGGPISNEQFF. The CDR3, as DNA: TGTGCCAGCAGTAGACTAGCGGGGGGGCCAATAAGCAATGAGCAGTTCTTC.